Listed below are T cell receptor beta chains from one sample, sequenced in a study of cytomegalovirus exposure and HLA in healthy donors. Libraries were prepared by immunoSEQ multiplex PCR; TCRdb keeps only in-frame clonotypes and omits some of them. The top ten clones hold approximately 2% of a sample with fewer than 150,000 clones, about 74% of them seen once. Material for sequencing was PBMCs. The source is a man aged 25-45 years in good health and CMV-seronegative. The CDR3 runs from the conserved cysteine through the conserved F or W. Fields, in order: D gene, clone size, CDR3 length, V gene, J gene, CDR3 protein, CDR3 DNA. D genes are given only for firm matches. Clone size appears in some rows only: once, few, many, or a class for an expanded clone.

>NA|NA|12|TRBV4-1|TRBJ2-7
CASSHPVSEQYF
TGCGCCAGCAGCCACCCTGTCTCTGAGCAGTACTTC
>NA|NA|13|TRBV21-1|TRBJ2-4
CASRGGDKNIQYF
TGTGCCAGCAGGGGGGGGGACAAAAACATTCAGTACTTC
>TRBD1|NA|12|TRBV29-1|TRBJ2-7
CSGGQGSYEQYF
TGCAGCGGGGGACAGGGGAGCTACGAGCAGTACTTC
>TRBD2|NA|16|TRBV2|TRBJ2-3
CASRSGLAGGTDTQYF
TGTGCCAGCAGATCGGGACTAGCGGGGGGCACAGATACGCAGTATTTT
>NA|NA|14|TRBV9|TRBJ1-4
CASSGGVVPEKLFF
TGTGCCAGCAGCGGGGGGGTAGTGCCAGAAAAACTGTTTTTT
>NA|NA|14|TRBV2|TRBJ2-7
CASSEEAQPYEQYF
TGTGCCAGCAGTGAGGAGGCACAGCCCTACGAGCAGTACTTC
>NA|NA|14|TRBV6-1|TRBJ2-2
CASSELASGGELFF
TGTGCCAGCAGTGAACTAGCGTCAGGCGGGGAGCTGTTTTTT
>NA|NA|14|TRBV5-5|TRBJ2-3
CASSVTGQADTQYF
TGTGCCAGCAGCGTTACAGGGCAGGCAGATACGCAGTATTTT
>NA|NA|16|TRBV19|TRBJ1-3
CASSLLGDRAGNTIYF
TGTGCCAGTAGTCTCCTGGGTGACAGAGCTGGAAACACCATATATTTT
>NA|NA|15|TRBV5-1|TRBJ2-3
CASSLVNRITDTQYF
TGCGCCAGCAGCTTGGTTAACAGGATCACAGATACGCAGTATTTT
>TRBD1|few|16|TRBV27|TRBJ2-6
CASSLQGVGGANVLTF
TGTGCCAGCAGTTTACAGGGGGTAGGTGGGGCCAACGTCCTGACTTTC
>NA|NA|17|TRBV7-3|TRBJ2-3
CASSSSGTPAGTDTQYF
TGTGCCAGCAGCTCTTCCGGGACTCCGGCGGGCACAGATACGCAGTATTTT
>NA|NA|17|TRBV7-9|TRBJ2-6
CASSLRTGNSGANVLTF
TGTGCCAGCAGCTTGCGTACAGGGAACTCTGGGGCCAACGTCCTGACTTTC
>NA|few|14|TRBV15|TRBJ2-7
CATSRDSRGYEQYF
TGTGCCACCAGCAGAGATTCTCGCGGATACGAGCAGTACTTC
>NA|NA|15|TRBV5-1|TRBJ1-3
CASRSSGDSGNTIYF
TGCGCCAGCAGGTCCAGCGGGGACTCTGGAAACACCATATATTTT
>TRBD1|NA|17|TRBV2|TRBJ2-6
CASSEQQGAVGANVLTF
TGTGCCAGCAGTGAACAACAGGGGGCGGTTGGGGCCAACGTCCTGACTTTC